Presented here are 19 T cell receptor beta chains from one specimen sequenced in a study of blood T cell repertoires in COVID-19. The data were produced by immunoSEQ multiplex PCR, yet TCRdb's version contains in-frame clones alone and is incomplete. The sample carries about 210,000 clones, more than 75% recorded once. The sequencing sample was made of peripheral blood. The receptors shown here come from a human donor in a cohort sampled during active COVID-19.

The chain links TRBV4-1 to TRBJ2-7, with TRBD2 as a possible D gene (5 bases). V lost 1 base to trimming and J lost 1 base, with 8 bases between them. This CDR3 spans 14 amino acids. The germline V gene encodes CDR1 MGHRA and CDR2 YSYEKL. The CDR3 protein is CASSQVTGSYEQYF. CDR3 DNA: TGCGCCAGCAGCCAAGTGACGGGATCCTACGAGCAGTACTTC.

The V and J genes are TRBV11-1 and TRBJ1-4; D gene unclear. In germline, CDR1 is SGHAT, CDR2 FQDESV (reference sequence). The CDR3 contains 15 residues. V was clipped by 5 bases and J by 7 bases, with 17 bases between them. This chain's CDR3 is CASSQTPGRGEKLFF. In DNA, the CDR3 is TGTGCCAGCAGCCAAACCCCGGGGAGAGGTGAAAAACTGTTTTTT.

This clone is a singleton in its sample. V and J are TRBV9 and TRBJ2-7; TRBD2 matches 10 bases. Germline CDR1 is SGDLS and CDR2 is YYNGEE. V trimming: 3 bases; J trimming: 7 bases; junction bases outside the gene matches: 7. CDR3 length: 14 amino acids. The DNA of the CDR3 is TGTGCCAGCAGCGCTAGCGGGAGAGAGGGTGAGCAGTACTTC. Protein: CASSASGREGEQYF.

The CDR3 DNA reads TGTGCCAGCAGTCCCGGGTCCTACGAGCAGTACTTC. It encodes CASSPGSYEQYF. The chain combines TRBV28 with TRBJ2-7; no firm D call. This CDR3 has 12 residues. V dropped 5 bases and J dropped 1 base, with 6 bases sitting between them. CDR1 and CDR2 (germline): MDHEN, SYDVKM.

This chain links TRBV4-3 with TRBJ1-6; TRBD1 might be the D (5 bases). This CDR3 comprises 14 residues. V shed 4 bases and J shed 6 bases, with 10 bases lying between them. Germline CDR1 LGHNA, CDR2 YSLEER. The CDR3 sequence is CASSRDSFNSPLHF. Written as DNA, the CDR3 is TGCGCCAGCAGCCGAGACAGTTTTAATTCACCCCTCCACTTT.

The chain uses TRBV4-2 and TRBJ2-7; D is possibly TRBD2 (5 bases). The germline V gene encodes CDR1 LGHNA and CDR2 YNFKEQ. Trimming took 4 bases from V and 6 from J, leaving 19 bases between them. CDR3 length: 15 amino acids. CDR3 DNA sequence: TGTGCCAGCAGCCTGAGGCGGGCGGACGGAGGCGAGCAGTACTTC. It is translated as CASSLRRADGGEQYF.

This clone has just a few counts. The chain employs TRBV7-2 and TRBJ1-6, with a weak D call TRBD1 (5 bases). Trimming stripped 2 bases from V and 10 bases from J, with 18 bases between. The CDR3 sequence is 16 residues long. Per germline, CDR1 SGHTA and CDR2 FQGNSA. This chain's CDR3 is CASSLSMDTLGSPLHF. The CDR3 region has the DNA TGTGCCAGCAGCTTAAGCATGGACACCCTCGGGTCACCCCTCCACTTT.

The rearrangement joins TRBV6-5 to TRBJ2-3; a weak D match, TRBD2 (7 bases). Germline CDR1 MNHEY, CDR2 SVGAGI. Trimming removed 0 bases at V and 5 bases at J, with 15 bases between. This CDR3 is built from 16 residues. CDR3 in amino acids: CASSYSGAGAGDTQYF. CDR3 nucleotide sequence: TGTGCCAGCAGTTACTCGGGGGCGGGGGCAGGAGATACGCAGTATTTT.

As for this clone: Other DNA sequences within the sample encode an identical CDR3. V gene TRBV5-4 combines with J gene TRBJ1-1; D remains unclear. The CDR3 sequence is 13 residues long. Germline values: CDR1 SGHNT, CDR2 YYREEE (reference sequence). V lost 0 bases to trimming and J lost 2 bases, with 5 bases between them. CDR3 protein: CASSLDRNTEAFF. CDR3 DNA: TGTGCCAGCAGCTTGGACAGAAACACTGAAGCTTTCTTT.

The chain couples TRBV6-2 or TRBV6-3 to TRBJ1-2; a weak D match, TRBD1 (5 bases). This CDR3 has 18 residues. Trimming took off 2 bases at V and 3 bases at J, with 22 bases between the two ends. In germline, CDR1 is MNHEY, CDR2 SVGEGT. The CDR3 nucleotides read TGTGCCAGCAGTTACAGATCCGGCAGGGTACAGAACTACTATGGCTACACCTTC. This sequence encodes CASSYRSGRVQNYYGYTF.

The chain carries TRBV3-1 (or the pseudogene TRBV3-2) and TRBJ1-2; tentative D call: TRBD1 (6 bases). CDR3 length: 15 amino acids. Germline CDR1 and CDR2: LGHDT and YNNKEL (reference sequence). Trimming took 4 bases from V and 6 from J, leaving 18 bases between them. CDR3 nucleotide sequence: TGTGCCAGCAGCCTATATCGGACAGCTGGCGATGGCTACACCTTC. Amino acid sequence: CASSLYRTAGDGYTF.

The CDR3 loop is CASSPTWPAGAYYEQFF. CDR3 DNA sequence: TGTGCCAGCAGCCCCACTTGGCCAGCGGGAGCTTATTATGAGCAGTTCTTC. The V call is TRBV14, the J call TRBJ2-1, with 8 bases lining up with TRBD2. In germline, CDR1 is SGHDN, CDR2 FVKESK. This CDR3 comprises 17 residues. With V trimmed by 4 bases and J by 8 bases, 16 bases remained unmatched.

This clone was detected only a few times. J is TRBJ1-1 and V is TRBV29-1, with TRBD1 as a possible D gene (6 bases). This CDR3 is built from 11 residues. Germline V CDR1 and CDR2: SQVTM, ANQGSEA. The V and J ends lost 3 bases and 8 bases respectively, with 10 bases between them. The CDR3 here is CSVDPGTEAFF. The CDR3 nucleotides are TGCAGCGTTGACCCCGGGACAGAAGCTTTCTTT.

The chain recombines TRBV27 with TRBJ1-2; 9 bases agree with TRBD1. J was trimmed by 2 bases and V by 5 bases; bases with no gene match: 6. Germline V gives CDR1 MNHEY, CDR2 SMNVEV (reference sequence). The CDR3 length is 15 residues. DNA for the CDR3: TGTGCCAGCAGTCTCCGCGGGACAGGGAACTATGGCTACACCTTC. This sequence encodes CASSLRGTGNYGYTF.

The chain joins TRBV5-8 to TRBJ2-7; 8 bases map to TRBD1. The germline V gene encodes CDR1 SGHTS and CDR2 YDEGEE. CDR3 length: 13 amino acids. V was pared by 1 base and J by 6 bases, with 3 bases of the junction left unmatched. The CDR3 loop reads CASSLRDRIEQYF. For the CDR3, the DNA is TGTGCCAGCAGCTTGAGGGACAGGATCGAGCAGTACTTC.

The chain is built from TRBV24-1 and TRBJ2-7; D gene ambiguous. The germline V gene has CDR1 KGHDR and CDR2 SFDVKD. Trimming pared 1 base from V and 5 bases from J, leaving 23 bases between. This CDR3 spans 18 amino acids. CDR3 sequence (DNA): TGTGCCACCAGTGATTTAGGTCGCCCCTACCCCCTAGTGAACGAGCAGTACTTC. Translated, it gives CATSDLGRPYPLVNEQYF.

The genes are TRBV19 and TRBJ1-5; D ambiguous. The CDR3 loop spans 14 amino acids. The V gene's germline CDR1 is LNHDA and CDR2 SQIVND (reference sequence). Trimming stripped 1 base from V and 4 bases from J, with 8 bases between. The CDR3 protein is CASSIGAGNQPQHF. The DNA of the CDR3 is TGTGCCAGTAGTATAGGGGCAGGTAATCAGCCCCAGCATTTT. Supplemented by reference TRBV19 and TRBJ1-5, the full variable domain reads DGGITQSPKYLFRKEGQNVTLSCEQNLNHDAMYWYRQDPGQGLRLIYYSQIVNDFQKGDIAEGYSVSREKKESFPLTVTSAQKNPTAFYLCASSIGAGNQPQHFGDGTRLSIL.

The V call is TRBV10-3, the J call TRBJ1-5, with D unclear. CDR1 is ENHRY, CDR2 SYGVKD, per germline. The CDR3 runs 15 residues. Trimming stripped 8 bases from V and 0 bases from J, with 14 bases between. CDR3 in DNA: TGTGCCATCCGCGGGAGTTCTTATAGCAATCAGCCCCAGCATTTT. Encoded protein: CAIRGSSYSNQPQHF.

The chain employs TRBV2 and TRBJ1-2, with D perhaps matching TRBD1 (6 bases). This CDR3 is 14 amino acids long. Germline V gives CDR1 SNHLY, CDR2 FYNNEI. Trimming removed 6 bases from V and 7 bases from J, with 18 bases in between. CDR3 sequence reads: CASRPGTNPSGYTF. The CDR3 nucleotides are TGTGCCAGCAGACCCGGGACAAATCCTAGTGGCTACACCTTC.